The following is a TCR beta chain sequence with its context. These data are taken from a study of blood T cell repertoires in COVID-19. Using immunoSEQ multiplex PCR, the repertoire was profiled, and TCRdb retains in-frame clones only, with some absent. The sample includes tens of thousands of clones, roughly 88% of them seen just once. J lost 5 bases, V lost 8 bases, and 7 bases had no gene match. The CDR3 has 13 residues. The sequence was obtained from a man aged 50 or older with COVID-19, enrolled during active disease. The source material was peripheral blood. The chain links TRBV5-3 to TRBJ1-5, with 7 bases lining up with TRBD1. TRBV5-3 is given ORF status, its function remaining uncertain. CDR3 in DNA: TGTGCCAGTAAGTTTGGGACAGATCAGCCCCAGCATTTT. Its translation is CASKFGTDQPQHF.